These T cell receptor beta chains were read from a single sample in a study of technical replicates of blood from a handful of donors. Repertoires were generated with immunoSEQ multiplex PCR, while TCRdb's copy carries only in-frame clones and drops some. The table lists 82,000 or so clones, 96% of them singletons. Sequencing was performed on T cells isolated from PBMCs. The receptors were gathered from a human donor in good health. The CDR3 runs from the conserved cysteine through the conserved F or W. A D gene is named only where the DNA matches it firmly. The size entry is marked missing in some rows and otherwise reads once, few, many or a size class.

D: TRBD1; V: TRBV27; J: TRBJ2-3; size: NA; DNA: TGTGCCAGCAAATATAGGGACAGTAGGTGGGATACGCAGTATTTT; CDR3: CASKYRDSRWDTQYF
D: NA; V: TRBV7-3; J: TRBJ1-1; size: NA; DNA: TGTGCCAGCAGCTTAGCAGAGGGGAGGGCGGCTTTCTTT; CDR3: CASSLAEGRAAFF
D: TRBD2; V: TRBV27; J: TRBJ2-7; size: NA; DNA: TGTGCCAGCAGCTCTCCGGGACTAGCGTCTTCCTACGAGCAGTACTTC; CDR3: CASSSPGLASSYEQYF
D: NA; V: TRBV19; J: TRBJ1-1; size: NA; DNA: TGTGCCAGTAGTTATTTAGGAGGGTTCACTGAAGCTTTCTTT; CDR3: CASSYLGGFTEAFF
D: TRBD1; V: TRBV7-9; J: TRBJ2-7; size: once; DNA: TGTGCCAGCAGCCTGGACAGGACCTACGAGCAGTACTTC; CDR3: CASSLDRTYEQYF
D: NA; V: TRBV30; J: TRBJ2-7; size: NA; DNA: TGTGCCTGGAGTGTCGACTCTCACTCCTACGAGCAGTACTTC; CDR3: CAWSVDSHSYEQYF
D: NA; V: TRBV30; J: TRBJ1-1; size: NA; DNA: TGTGCCTGGAGTCCCGTTTTATCGACTGAAGCTTTCTTT; CDR3: CAWSPVLSTEAFF
D: NA; V: TRBV6-6; J: TRBJ1-1; size: NA; DNA: TGTGCCAGCAGTTACCTCCCAGGCGCTGAAGCTTTCTTT; CDR3: CASSYLPGAEAFF
D: TRBD1; V: TRBV29-1; J: TRBJ1-2; size: NA; DNA: TGCAGCGTGTACCAGACAGGGCCTGGCTACACCTTC; CDR3: CSVYQTGPGYTF
D: TRBD1; V: TRBV4-1; J: TRBJ1-2; size: NA; DNA: TGCGCCAGCAGCCCCCTCGTCGACAGGGGCTATGGCTACACCTTC; CDR3: CASSPLVDRGYGYTF
D: TRBD1; V: TRBV6-1; J: TRBJ2-7; size: NA; DNA: TGTGCCAGCAGTATTGCGACAGGGGCGGACTACGAGCAGTACTTC; CDR3: CASSIATGADYEQYF
D: TRBD1; V: TRBV9; J: TRBJ1-2; size: NA; DNA: TGTGCCAGCAGCAGAGGGGACAGGGAGGTTGGCTACACCTTC; CDR3: CASSRGDREVGYTF
D: TRBD2; V: TRBV2; J: TRBJ2-2; size: NA; DNA: TGTGCCAGCAGTGTTTTTACTAGCGGGAAGAACACCGGGGAGCTGTTTTTT; CDR3: CASSVFTSGKNTGELFF
D: TRBD1; V: TRBV30; J: TRBJ1-2; size: NA; DNA: TGTGCCTGGAGTCGACAGGGGGCTAACTATGGCTACACCTTC; CDR3: CAWSRQGANYGYTF
D: NA; V: TRBV14; J: TRBJ1-1; size: NA; DNA: TGTGCCAGCAGCCAGGGAGCGCCTGTTGATACTGAAGCTTTCTTT; CDR3: CASSQGAPVDTEAFF
D: TRBD1; V: TRBV7-6; J: TRBJ1-2; size: NA; DNA: TGTGCCAGCAGCTTCGGTGGGACAGGGCAGACTGGCTACACCTTC; CDR3: CASSFGGTGQTGYTF
D: NA; V: TRBV9; J: TRBJ2-3; size: NA; DNA: TGTGCCAGCAGCCTCGAATACAGGGCAGATACGCAGTATTTT; CDR3: CASSLEYRADTQYF
D: TRBD2; V: TRBV15; J: TRBJ2-1; size: NA; DNA: TGTGCCACCAGCCCTGGACTAGCGGAGTACAATGAGCAGTTCTTC; CDR3: CATSPGLAEYNEQFF
D: TRBD1; V: TRBV9; J: TRBJ1-1; size: NA; DNA: TGTGCCAGCGGAGGGACAGGCAACACTGAAGCTTTCTTT; CDR3: CASGGTGNTEAFF
D: TRBD2; V: TRBV5-5; J: TRBJ2-2; size: NA; DNA: TGTGCCAGCAGCCCCAGACTAGCGCAGGCGAACACCGGGGAGCTGTTTTTT; CDR3: CASSPRLAQANTGELFF
D: NA; V: TRBV7-2; J: TRBJ1-2; size: NA; DNA: TGTGCCAGCAGCTTAGTAGTCGACGGGTGGTCGAGCTACACCTTC; CDR3: CASSLVVDGWSSYTF
D: NA; V: TRBV7-9; J: TRBJ2-5; size: once; DNA: TGTGCCAGCAGACTGGAGTACCAAGAGACCCAGTACTTC; CDR3: CASRLEYQETQYF
D: NA; V: TRBV20-1; J: TRBJ2-1; size: NA; DNA: TGCAGTGCTAGACCCTCCAATGAGCAGTTCTTC; CDR3: CSARPSNEQFF
D: TRBD1; V: TRBV13; J: TRBJ1-2; size: NA; DNA: TGTGCCAGCAGCGGTAGAGCGATACAGGGGTTCTATGGCTACACCTTC; CDR3: CASSGRAIQGFYGYTF
D: NA; V: TRBV27; J: TRBJ2-7; size: NA; DNA: TGTGCCAGCAGCCCAGGGGCCCCAGCCCTGCAGTACTTC; CDR3: CASSPGAPALQYF
D: NA; V: TRBV11-2; J: TRBJ2-1; size: NA; DNA: TGTGCCAGCAGCTTGGCGGGGCCCACCAATGAGCAGTTCTTC; CDR3: CASSLAGPTNEQFF
D: TRBD1; V: TRBV27; J: TRBJ2-7; size: once; DNA: TGTGCCAGCAGTTCTTTACTAAGTGGACAGGGCTCTTACGAGCAGTACTTC; CDR3: CASSSLLSGQGSYEQYF
D: TRBD2; V: TRBV30; J: TRBJ2-1; size: NA; DNA: TGTGCCTGGAGGGAGACTAGCTCTTCGCCCAATGAGCAGTTCTTC; CDR3: CAWRETSSSPNEQFF
D: TRBD1; V: TRBV7-2; J: TRBJ2-5; size: NA; DNA: TGTGCCAGCAGCTACGACAGGGCTCAAGAGACCCAGTACTTC; CDR3: CASSYDRAQETQYF
D: TRBD1; V: TRBV10-3; J: TRBJ2-2; size: NA; DNA: TGTGCCATCAGACTCGACAGGGCCACCGGGGAGCTGTTTTTT; CDR3: CAIRLDRATGELFF
D: TRBD1; V: TRBV5-5; J: TRBJ1-1; size: NA; DNA: TGTGCCAGCAGCTTTCAGGGGGACACTGAAGCTTTCTTT; CDR3: CASSFQGDTEAFF
D: TRBD2; V: TRBV27; J: TRBJ2-1; size: NA; DNA: TGTGCCAGCAGTTTAAAGACTAGCGGAATGGGGAATGAGCAGTTCTTC; CDR3: CASSLKTSGMGNEQFF
D: NA; V: TRBV5-4; J: TRBJ1-1; size: NA; DNA: TGTGCCAGCAGCGAGGGTACTGAAGCTTTCTTT; CDR3: CASSEGTEAFF
D: NA; V: TRBV4-3; J: TRBJ2-3; size: NA; DNA: TGCGCCAGCAGCCAAGATGGGGGCCCAGATACGCAGTATTTT; CDR3: CASSQDGGPDTQYF
D: TRBD1; V: TRBV25-1; J: TRBJ1-4; size: NA; DNA: TGTGCCAGCAGCCCCGGACAGGGTAATGAAAAACTGTTTTTT; CDR3: CASSPGQGNEKLFF
D: NA; V: TRBV6-1; J: TRBJ2-1; size: NA; DNA: TGTGCCAGCAGATCCAGGTCCTACAATGAGCAGTTCTTC; CDR3: CASRSRSYNEQFF
D: NA; V: TRBV19; J: TRBJ2-5; size: NA; DNA: TGTGCCAGTAGTATAGATAAAGGAGTGGGGACCCAGTACTTC; CDR3: CASSIDKGVGTQYF
D: NA; V: TRBV11-1; J: TRBJ2-7; size: once; DNA: TGTGCCAGCACCCCCGGCGGACTTTTCTACGAGCAGTACTTC; CDR3: CASTPGGLFYEQYF
D: TRBD2; V: TRBV28; J: TRBJ2-7; size: NA; DNA: TGTGCCAGCAGTCTAAGTCCGGGACTAGCGTATTACGAGCAGTACTTC; CDR3: CASSLSPGLAYYEQYF
D: NA; V: TRBV11-2; J: TRBJ1-1; size: few; DNA: TGTGCCAGCAGCCTGGACAGATCGAACACTGAAGCTTTCTTT; CDR3: CASSLDRSNTEAFF
D: TRBD2; V: TRBV29-1; J: TRBJ2-5; size: NA; DNA: TGCAGCGTTGCTCGGGCTAGCGGGACCGGGGGGGAGACCCAGTACTTC; CDR3: CSVARASGTGGETQYF
D: TRBD1; V: TRBV5-4; J: TRBJ2-7; size: NA; DNA: TGTGCCAGCAGCTTGGAAGGGACAGGGGGCACTCCATTCTACGAGCAGTACTTC; CDR3: CASSLEGTGGTPFYEQYF
D: NA; V: TRBV7-2; J: TRBJ2-2; size: NA; DNA: TGTGCCAGCAGCTTAGTACTAGCCGGGGAGCTGTTTTTT; CDR3: CASSLVLAGELFF
D: NA; V: TRBV27; J: TRBJ1-2; size: NA; DNA: TGTGCCTCCTACCATGCTCCAGGGGTGGATGGCTACACCTTC; CDR3: CASYHAPGVDGYTF